Below are 11 T cell receptor beta chains sequenced from a single sample in a study of T cells expressing NK-cell markers. TCRdb reworked the 5' RACE reads into one entry per CDR3 protein, no DNA. This sample's table has roughly 160,000 distinct CDR3 sequences. The sequencing input was blood T cells: a sorted CD56 or NKG2C T cell subset, CD4+ or CD8+ T cells, or bulk PBMC T cells (not recorded which). The receptors shown here come from a man aged 18-75 years in good health.

V and J are TRBV6-5 and TRBJ1-1; TCRdb's D call, TRBD1, is unchecked because there is no DNA. CDR3 length: 15 residues. The germline V gene encodes CDR1 MNHEY and CDR2 SVGAGI. The CDR3 reads CASSYLGQMNTEAFF.

The rearrangement links TRBV2 to TRBJ2-2; TCRdb lists TRBD1, though no DNA is available to test this call. In germline, CDR1 is SNHLY, CDR2 FYNNEI. This CDR3 contains 15 residues. The CDR3 here is CASSADRANTGELFF.

V usage is TRBV24-1 and J usage is TRBJ2-2. The germline V gene has CDR1 KGHDR and CDR2 SFDVKD. The CDR3 is 13 residues long. The CDR3 region is CATKSTSTGELFF.

This sequence joins TRBV6-1 and TRBJ2-7; TCRdb's D call, TRBD1, is unchecked because there is no DNA. This CDR3 is built from 12 residues. Germline V gives CDR1 MNHNS, CDR2 SASEGT. CDR3 sequence reads: CASIETGGEQYF.

This chain connects TRBV3-1 to TRBJ2-1; TCRdb calls TRBD1, which cannot be checked without DNA. The CDR3 spans 16 residues. Germline values: CDR1 LGHDT, CDR2 YNNKEL (reference sequence). The CDR3 reads CASSQDRGQVNNEQFF.

This sequence joins TRBV13 and TRBJ1-1. The CDR3 covers 14 residues. From germline, CDR1 is PRHDT and CDR2 FYEKMQ (reference sequence). CDR3 amino acids: CASSRADMNTEAFF.

V gene TRBV5-4 combines with J gene TRBJ2-7; TCRdb picks TRBD2, but there is no DNA to check that call. The CDR3 length is 14 residues. In germline, CDR1 is SGHNT, CDR2 YYREEE (reference sequence). CDR3 protein: CASSSGRAPYEQYF.

V gene TRBV12-3 or TRBV12-4 combines with J gene TRBJ2-7; the D call of TRBD1 rests on TCRdb alone, since no DNA is present to check it. The CDR3 has 15 amino acids. The CDR3 loop reads CASSLWGTNNYEQYF.

This chain connects TRBV2 to TRBJ2-2; TCRdb proposes TRBD1, but this gene call is untestable without DNA. CDR1 is SNHLY, CDR2 FYNNEI, per germline. CDR3 length: 16 amino acids. The CDR3 loop is CASSEARQGNTGELFF.

The chain joins TRBV13 to TRBJ1-2. This CDR3 is 14 amino acids long. Germline-derived CDR1 and CDR2 are PRHDT and FYEKMQ (reference sequence). CDR3 sequence reads: CASSLESGIYGYTF.

This rearrangement joins TRBV5-1 to TRBJ1-1; no DNA is available, so the TRBD1 call from TCRdb remains unchecked. CDR1 and CDR2 (germline): SGHRS, YFSETQ. This CDR3 has 16 residues. This CDR3 is CASSSGGQGLGTEAFF.